Each of the 14 T cell receptor beta chains below was sequenced from the same sample in a study of blood T cell repertoires in COVID-19. TCRdb's copy holds only in-frame clones and misses some; the assay was immunoSEQ multiplex PCR. This table has approximately 350,000 clones, 80% to 90% appearing once. Material: peripheral blood. The receptor set was obtained from a man aged 40-50 years with acute or convalescent COVID-19.

The chain joins TRBV6-5 to TRBJ2-5; TRBD2 might be the D (6 bases). This CDR3 comprises 13 residues. V lost 8 bases, J lost 4 bases, and 14 bases lay in between. Germline V gene data show CDR1 as MNHEY and CDR2 as SVGAGI. Written as DNA, the CDR3 is TGTGCCAGCTTCGCGCGGGGCGGAGAGACCCAGTACTTC. The encoded protein is CASFARGGETQYF.

The V gene is TRBV5-4, the J gene TRBJ2-3; D is undetermined. Germline lookup yields CDR1 SGHNT and CDR2 YYREEE (reference sequence). CDR3 size: 14 residues. V was trimmed by 0 bases and J by 2 bases, leaving 7 bases between them. The CDR3 loop is CASSLAGTTDTQYF. For the CDR3, the DNA is TGTGCCAGCAGCTTGGCGGGTACCACAGATACGCAGTATTTT.

This clone occurred once. V is TRBV29-1 and J is TRBJ2-3; 7 nucleotides line up with TRBD2. V was clipped by 6 bases and J by 5 bases; unmatched bases: 14. Germline CDR1 and CDR2: SQVTM and ANQGSEA. The length of the CDR3 is 15 residues. The CDR3 nucleotides are TGCAGCGTGACGGACCGGGGGGATTGGGTAGATACGCAGTATTTT. This codes for CSVTDRGDWVDTQYF.

V gene TRBV27 combines with J gene TRBJ1-6; 8 nucleotides match TRBD1. This CDR3 region has 20 residues. Germline CDR1 and CDR2: MNHEY and SMNVEV (reference sequence). J lost 0 bases, V lost 1 base, and 11 bases had no gene match. The CDR3 sequence is CASSLFTRTGKSSYNSPLHF. In nucleotides, the CDR3 is TGTGCCAGCAGTTTATTTACCCGGACAGGGAAGAGCTCCTATAATTCACCCCTCCACTTT.

This chain connects TRBV6-1 to TRBJ1-2, with 11 bases fitting TRBD1. This CDR3 is built from 15 residues. With V trimmed by 2 bases and J by 8 bases, 7 bases remained unmatched. CDR1 is MNHNS and CDR2 is SASEGT in the germline V gene. The DNA for the CDR3 is TGTGCCAGCAGTGAACCCGGGACAGGGGGATTAGGCTACACCTTC. It translates to CASSEPGTGGLGYTF.

The rearrangement uses TRBV5-1 and TRBJ2-1, with TRBD2 matching over 7 bases. Trimming at V came to 2 bases and at J to 3 bases, leaving 5 bases not matched to a gene. The CDR3 has 15 residues. Germline CDR1 SGHRS, CDR2 YFSETQ. CDR3 region: CASSFRAGNYNEQFF. CDR3 sequence (DNA): TGCGCCAGCAGCTTTCGAGCGGGGAACTACAATGAGCAGTTCTTC.

The chain links TRBV29-1 to TRBJ2-7; maybe TRBD1 (5 bases). Deletions cut 4 bases from V and 5 bases from J, with 15 bases between. In germline, CDR1 is SQVTM, CDR2 ANQGSEA. This CDR3 has 13 residues. The CDR3 spells CSVVSRVGNEQYF. In nucleotides, the CDR3 is TGCAGCGTTGTCTCCAGGGTAGGAAACGAGCAGTACTTC.

The genes are TRBV7-9 and TRBJ1-4; TRBD1 matches 7 bases. The CDR3 has 14 residues. In germline, CDR1 is SEHNR, CDR2 FQNEAQ (reference sequence). Losses at the gene ends were 11 bases for V and 2 bases for J; bases not matched to a gene: 8. The CDR3 sequence: CAVDRVWTNEKLFF. In nucleotides, the CDR3 is TGTGCCGTTGACAGGGTATGGACTAATGAAAAACTGTTTTTT.

This chain links TRBV9 with TRBJ1-1; D is unresolved. The CDR3 has 13 residues. Trimming removed 0 bases from V and 2 bases from J, with 5 bases in between. The germline V gene encodes CDR1 SGDLS and CDR2 YYNGEE. This CDR3 is CASSVGSNTEAFF. The CDR3 nucleotides read TGTGCCAGCAGCGTAGGGAGCAACACTGAAGCTTTCTTT.

Details on this clone: A junction boundary mismatches the germline segment, possibly from a read error. The chain carries TRBV7-9 and TRBJ2-1; D could derive from TRBD1 or TRBD2 (6 bases each). Germline-derived CDR1 and CDR2 are SEHNR and FQNEAQ (reference sequence). This CDR3 comprises 18 residues. The CDR3 DNA reads TGTGCCAGCAACTTAGGAGGGGGTAGCGACCCTGCCTACAATGAGCAGTTCTTC. Protein: CASNLGGGSDPAYNEQFF. The complete variable domain, with remaining parts taken from reference TRBV7-9 and TRBJ2-1, reads DTGVSQNPRHKITKRGQNVTFRCDPISEHNRLYWYRQTLGQGPEFLTYFQNEAQLEKSRLLSDRFSAERPKGSFSTLEIQRTEQGDSAMYLCASNLGGGSDPAYNEQFFGPGTRLTVL.

The chain uses TRBV27 and TRBJ2-3, with 8 bases fitting TRBD2. V shed 6 bases, J shed 3 bases, and the junction held 11 bases outside the gene matches. The CDR3 has 16 amino acids. Germline V gives CDR1 MNHEY, CDR2 SMNVEV (reference sequence). In nucleotides, the CDR3 is TGTGCCAGCAGGAACCCGTCTGCGGGAGGAACAGATACGCAGTATTTT. This gives the protein CASRNPSAGGTDTQYF.

The chain has TRBV7-9 and TRBJ2-3; TRBD2 agrees at 12 bases. J lost 6 bases, V lost 4 bases, and 14 bases had no gene match. The CDR3 has 18 amino acids. Germline CDR1 is SEHNR and CDR2 is FQNEAQ (reference sequence). The CDR3 region is CASSSLPGLAGLIDTQYF. The CDR3 bases are TGTGCCAGCAGCTCCCTCCCGGGACTAGCGGGCCTAATTGATACGCAGTATTTT.

This rearrangement joins TRBV3-1 (or the pseudogene TRBV3-2) to TRBJ2-1; 13 positions agree with TRBD2. The CDR3 has 14 amino acids. Germline CDR1 LGHDT, CDR2 YNNKEL (reference sequence). The V gene end was trimmed by 4 bases and the J gene end by 7 bases; junction bases not matched to a gene: 1. CDR3 amino acids: CASSRTSGSNEQFF. As DNA, the CDR3 is TGTGCCAGCAGCCGGACTAGCGGGAGTAATGAGCAGTTCTTC.

The chain is built from TRBV5-8 and TRBJ2-3; TRBD1 aligns across 9 bases. V gave up 7 bases and J gave up 2 bases; unmatched junction bases: 5. In germline, CDR1 is SGHTS, CDR2 YDEGEE. CDR3 length: 14 amino acids. The CDR3, as DNA: TGTGCCAGCTCAGACAGGGGGGTCACAGATACGCAGTATTTT. This gives the protein CASSDRGVTDTQYF.